The rows below give T cell receptor beta chains drawn from one sample of a study of T cell responses to AZD1222 COVID-19 vaccine. Produced via immunoSEQ multiplex PCR; TCRdb's table is partial and in-frame only. The sample has about 120,000 clones; approximately 90% are singletons. The specimen comprised peripheral blood, sampled on day 0 of AZD1222 vaccination. These receptors were taken from an adult in good health. The CDR3 runs from the conserved cysteine through the conserved F or W. A D gene is named only where the DNA matches it firmly. Clone size is given for some rows only: seen once, a few or many times, or a class if the clone is expanded.

D gene: NA
V gene: TRBV2
clone size: NA
J gene: TRBJ2-3
CDR3 DNA: TGTGCCAGCTGGGGGTATAGCACAGATACGCAGTATTTT
CDR3 protein: CASWGYSTDTQYF

D gene: NA
V gene: TRBV25-1
clone size: NA
J gene: TRBJ2-3
CDR3 DNA: TGTGCCAGCACCCCTCGATTGACAAGCACAGATACGCAGTATTTT
CDR3 protein: CASTPRLTSTDTQYF

D gene: NA
V gene: TRBV11-2
clone size: NA
J gene: TRBJ1-3
CDR3 DNA: TGTGCCAGCAGCTTCAGGGGAAACACCATATATTTT
CDR3 protein: CASSFRGNTIYF

D gene: TRBD2
V gene: TRBV13
clone size: NA
J gene: TRBJ2-5
CDR3 DNA: TGTGCCAGCAGTCTTAGAGGGACTAGGCTCGCGGAGACCCAGTACTTC
CDR3 protein: CASSLRGTRLAETQYF

D gene: TRBD1
V gene: TRBV28
clone size: NA
J gene: TRBJ2-7
CDR3 DNA: TGTGCCAGCAGGGGGACAGGGAGGTCCTACGAGCAGTACTTC
CDR3 protein: CASRGTGRSYEQYF

D gene: NA
V gene: TRBV30
clone size: NA
J gene: TRBJ1-3
CDR3 DNA: TGTGCCTGGAGGGGGGCAGACCGTGGAAACACCATATATTTT
CDR3 protein: CAWRGADRGNTIYF

D gene: TRBD1
V gene: TRBV19
clone size: NA
J gene: TRBJ1-2
CDR3 DNA: TGTGCCAGTAGCCCCCGGGACAGGAGAACTAACTATGGCTACACCTTC
CDR3 protein: CASSPRDRRTNYGYTF

D gene: NA
V gene: TRBV6-5
clone size: NA
J gene: TRBJ1-3
CDR3 DNA: TGTGCCAGCAGACCCACAGGGCACACCATATATTTT
CDR3 protein: CASRPTGHTIYF

D gene: TRBD2
V gene: TRBV5-5
clone size: NA
J gene: TRBJ2-3
CDR3 DNA: TGTGCCAGCAGCTTGGACGGGTTAGCGGGAGGGCCGGGAGATACGCAGTATTTT
CDR3 protein: CASSLDGLAGGPGDTQYF

D gene: NA
V gene: TRBV2
clone size: NA
J gene: TRBJ1-4
CDR3 DNA: TGTGCCAGCAGTGAGCGGGAGTCAAAACTGTTTTTT
CDR3 protein: CASSERESKLFF

D gene: TRBD1
V gene: TRBV28
clone size: NA
J gene: TRBJ1-5
CDR3 DNA: TGTGCCAGCACGACAGGGGGCGGTCAGCCCCAGCATTTT
CDR3 protein: CASTTGGGQPQHF

D gene: NA
V gene: TRBV18
clone size: NA
J gene: TRBJ2-7
CDR3 DNA: TGTGCCAGCTCACCACGAGACAGGAGCTACGAGCAGTACTTC
CDR3 protein: CASSPRDRSYEQYF

D gene: NA
V gene: TRBV3-1/TRBV3-2
clone size: NA
J gene: TRBJ2-7
CDR3 DNA: TGTGCCAGCAGCCCGAGTCAGCTACAAGGTTCAGAGCAGTACTTC
CDR3 protein: CASSPSQLQGSEQYF

D gene: NA
V gene: TRBV21-1
clone size: NA
J gene: TRBJ2-1
CDR3 DNA: TGTGCCAGCAGCCCCCCTCCTCCGCGGAACTACAATGAGCAGTTCTTC
CDR3 protein: CASSPPPPRNYNEQFF

D gene: TRBD1
V gene: TRBV27
clone size: NA
J gene: TRBJ2-2
CDR3 DNA: TGTGCCAGCAGCTGGGGGAACAGGGGGCGAAACACCGGGGAGCTGTTTTTT
CDR3 protein: CASSWGNRGRNTGELFF

D gene: NA
V gene: TRBV30
clone size: NA
J gene: TRBJ1-4
CDR3 DNA: TGTGCCTGGAGTGTACGACCCTCATTCTCAACTAATGAAAAACTGTTTTTT
CDR3 protein: CAWSVRPSFSTNEKLFF

D gene: NA
V gene: TRBV19
clone size: once
J gene: TRBJ2-4
CDR3 DNA: TGTGCCAGTAGCGACAGGCTAAGCATTCAGTACTTC
CDR3 protein: CASSDRLSIQYF

D gene: NA
V gene: TRBV5-1
clone size: NA
J gene: TRBJ1-3
CDR3 DNA: TGCGCCAGCAGCTTGCAGGGCAGCGACTCTGGAAACACCATATATTTT
CDR3 protein: CASSLQGSDSGNTIYF

D gene: TRBD2
V gene: TRBV7-2
clone size: NA
J gene: TRBJ2-7
CDR3 DNA: TGTGCCAGCAGCTTCGTTAGCGGGAGGGCAGGCTCCTACGAGCAGTACTTC
CDR3 protein: CASSFVSGRAGSYEQYF

D gene: NA
V gene: TRBV3-1/TRBV3-2
clone size: NA
J gene: TRBJ2-2
CDR3 DNA: TGTGCCAGCAGCCAGGTCTCCGGGGAGCTGTTTTTT
CDR3 protein: CASSQVSGELFF

D gene: NA
V gene: TRBV4-2
clone size: NA
J gene: TRBJ2-2
CDR3 DNA: TGTGCCAGCAGCCAAGGAGGGCTGGCGGGAGCCAGGGGCGGGGAGCTGTTTTTT
CDR3 protein: CASSQGGLAGARGGELFF

D gene: TRBD1
V gene: TRBV6-4
clone size: NA
J gene: TRBJ2-1
CDR3 DNA: TGTGCCAGCAGTGACTCGGGGACAGGTCCCGATGAGCAGTTCTTC
CDR3 protein: CASSDSGTGPDEQFF

D gene: NA
V gene: TRBV27
clone size: NA
J gene: TRBJ2-2
CDR3 DNA: TGTGCCAGCAGTGATATGACAAAAACCCCGAACACCGGGGAGCTGTTTTTT
CDR3 protein: CASSDMTKTPNTGELFF

D gene: TRBD2
V gene: TRBV3-1/TRBV3-2
clone size: NA
J gene: TRBJ2-1
CDR3 DNA: TGTGCCAGCAGCCAGCAGGGGGGACTAGCGGGAGACCATGAGCAGTTCTTC
CDR3 protein: CASSQQGGLAGDHEQFF